What follows describes a single TCR beta chain. J gave up 4 bases and V 0 bases, and 7 bases lay outside the gene matches. The germline CDR1 and CDR2 sequences are GTSNPN and SVGIG (reference sequence). This CDR3 region has 16 residues. This sample is part of a study of shared clonotypes between healthy human individuals. Using immunoSEQ multiplex PCR, the repertoire was profiled, and TCRdb retains in-frame clones only, with some absent. This sample yields roughly 2 million clones, of which nearly 97% are seen a single time; about 0.13% belongs to the top ten. The source of this sequence is a man aged 18 to 29 in good health. Sequenced sample: naive CD4+ T cells sorted from blood. Subset of the sample: CD45RA+ positively selected. The chain uses TRBV30 and TRBJ2-3, with 10 bases identical to TRBD2. CDR3 in DNA: TGTGCCTGGAGTGTCCGCCTAGCGGGAGTCGCAGATACGCAGTATTTT. It is translated as CAWSVRLAGVADTQYF.